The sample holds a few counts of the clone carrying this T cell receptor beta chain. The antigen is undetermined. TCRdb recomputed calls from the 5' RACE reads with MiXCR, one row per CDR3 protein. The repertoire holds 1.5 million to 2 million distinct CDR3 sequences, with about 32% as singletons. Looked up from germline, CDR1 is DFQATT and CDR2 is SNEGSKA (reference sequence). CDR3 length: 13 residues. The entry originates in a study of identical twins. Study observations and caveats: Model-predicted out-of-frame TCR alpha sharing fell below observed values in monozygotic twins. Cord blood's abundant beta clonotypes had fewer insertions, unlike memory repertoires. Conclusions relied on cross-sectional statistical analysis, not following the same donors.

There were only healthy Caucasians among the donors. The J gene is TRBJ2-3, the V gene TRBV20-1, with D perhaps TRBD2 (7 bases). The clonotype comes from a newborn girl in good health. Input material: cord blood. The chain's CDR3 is CSNGEGGTDTQYF. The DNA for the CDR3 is TGCAGCAACGGGGAGGGGGGCACAGATACGCAGTATTTT.